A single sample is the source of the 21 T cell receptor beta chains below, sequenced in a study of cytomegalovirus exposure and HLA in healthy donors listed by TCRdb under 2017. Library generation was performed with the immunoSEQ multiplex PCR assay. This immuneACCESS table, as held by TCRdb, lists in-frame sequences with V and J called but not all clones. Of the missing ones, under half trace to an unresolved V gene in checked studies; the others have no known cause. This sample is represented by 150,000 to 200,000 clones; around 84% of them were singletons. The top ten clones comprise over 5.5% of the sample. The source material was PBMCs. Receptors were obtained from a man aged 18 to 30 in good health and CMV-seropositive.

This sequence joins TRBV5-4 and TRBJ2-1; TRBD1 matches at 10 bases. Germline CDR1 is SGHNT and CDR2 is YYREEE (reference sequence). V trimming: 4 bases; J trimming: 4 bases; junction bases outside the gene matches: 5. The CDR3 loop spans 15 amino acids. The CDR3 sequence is CASSGGDRGYNEQFF. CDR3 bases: TGTGCCAGCAGCGGGGGGGACAGGGGATACAATGAGCAGTTCTTC. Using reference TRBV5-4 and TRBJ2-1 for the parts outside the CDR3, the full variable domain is ETGVTQSPTHLIKTRGQQVTLRCSSQSGHNTVSWYQQALGQGPQFIFQYYREEENGRGNFPPRFSGLQFPNYSSELNVNALELDDSALYLCASSGGDRGYNEQFFGPGTRLTVL.

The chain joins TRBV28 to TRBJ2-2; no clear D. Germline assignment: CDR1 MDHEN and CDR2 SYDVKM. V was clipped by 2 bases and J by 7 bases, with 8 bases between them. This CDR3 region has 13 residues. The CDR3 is CASSLTPGGELFF. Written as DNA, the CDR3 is TGTGCCAGCAGTTTAACTCCGGGCGGGGAGCTGTTTTTT.

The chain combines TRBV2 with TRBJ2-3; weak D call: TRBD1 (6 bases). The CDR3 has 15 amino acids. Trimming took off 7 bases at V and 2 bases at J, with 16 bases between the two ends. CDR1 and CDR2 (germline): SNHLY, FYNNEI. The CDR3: CASILPGDSTDTQYF. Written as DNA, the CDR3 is TGTGCCAGCATTCTTCCAGGGGATTCCACAGATACGCAGTATTTT.

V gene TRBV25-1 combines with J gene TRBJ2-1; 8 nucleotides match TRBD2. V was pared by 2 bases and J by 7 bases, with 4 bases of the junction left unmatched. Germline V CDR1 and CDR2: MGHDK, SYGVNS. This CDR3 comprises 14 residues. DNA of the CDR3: TGTGCCAGCAGTGAAAGCGGGAGCAGAAATGAGCAGTTCTTC. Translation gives CASSESGSRNEQFF.

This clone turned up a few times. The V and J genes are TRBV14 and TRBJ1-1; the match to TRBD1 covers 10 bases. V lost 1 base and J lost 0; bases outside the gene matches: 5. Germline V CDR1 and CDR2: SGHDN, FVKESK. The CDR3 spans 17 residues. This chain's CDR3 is CASSQGGTGVMNTEAFF. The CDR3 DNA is TGTGCCAGCAGCCAAGGTGGGACAGGGGTGATGAACACTGAAGCTTTCTTT.

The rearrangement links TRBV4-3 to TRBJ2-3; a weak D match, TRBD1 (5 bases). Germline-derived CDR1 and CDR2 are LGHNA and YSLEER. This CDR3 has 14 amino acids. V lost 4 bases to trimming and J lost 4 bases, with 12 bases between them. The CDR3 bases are TGCGCCAGCAGCCGGGGCCCGAGCGCAGATACGCAGTATTTT. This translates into CASSRGPSADTQYF.

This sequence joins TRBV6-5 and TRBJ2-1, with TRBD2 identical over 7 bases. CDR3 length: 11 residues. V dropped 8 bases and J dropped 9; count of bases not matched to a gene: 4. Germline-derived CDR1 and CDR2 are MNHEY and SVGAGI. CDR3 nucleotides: TGTGCCAGCGGGAGGGCCGGTGAGCAGTTCTTC. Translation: CASGRAGEQFF.

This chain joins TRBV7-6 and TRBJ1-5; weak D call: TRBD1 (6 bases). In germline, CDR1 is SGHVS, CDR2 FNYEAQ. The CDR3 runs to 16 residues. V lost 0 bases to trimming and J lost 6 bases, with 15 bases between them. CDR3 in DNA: TGTGCCAGCAGCTTAGCTTCCCACAGGGTCGGTCAGCCCCAGCATTTT. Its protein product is CASSLASHRVGQPQHF.

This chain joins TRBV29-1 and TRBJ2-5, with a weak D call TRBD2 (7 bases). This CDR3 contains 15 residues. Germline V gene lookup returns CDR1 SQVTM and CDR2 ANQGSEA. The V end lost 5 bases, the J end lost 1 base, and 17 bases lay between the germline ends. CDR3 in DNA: TGCAGCGTTCCCCGGAGGGGGGGGGCCCAAGAGACCCAGTACTTC. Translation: CSVPRRGGAQETQYF.

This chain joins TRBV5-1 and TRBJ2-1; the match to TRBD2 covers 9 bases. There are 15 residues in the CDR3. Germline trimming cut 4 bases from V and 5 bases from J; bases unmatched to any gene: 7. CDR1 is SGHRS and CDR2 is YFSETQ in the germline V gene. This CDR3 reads CASSRSGRGDNEQFF. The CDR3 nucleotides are TGCGCCAGCAGCCGTAGCGGGAGAGGCGACAATGAGCAGTTCTTC.

The CDR3 bases are TGTGCCAGTAGCCCCCGACAGGGAGACCCCAATGAGCAGTTCTTC. Encoded protein: CASSPRQGDPNEQFF. V gene TRBV19 combines with J gene TRBJ2-1; 7 nucleotides match TRBD1. The junction had 11 bases not matched to a gene; V was cut back by 6 bases and J by 6 bases. CDR1 is LNHDA and CDR2 is SQIVND in the germline V gene (reference sequence). This CDR3 is built from 15 residues.

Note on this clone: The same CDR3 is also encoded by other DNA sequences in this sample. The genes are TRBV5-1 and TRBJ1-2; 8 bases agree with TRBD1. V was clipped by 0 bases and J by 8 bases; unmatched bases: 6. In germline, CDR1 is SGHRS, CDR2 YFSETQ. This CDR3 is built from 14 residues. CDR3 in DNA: TGCGCCAGCAGCTTGGGACAGGGGTTAGGGGGCTACACCTTC. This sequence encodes CASSLGQGLGGYTF. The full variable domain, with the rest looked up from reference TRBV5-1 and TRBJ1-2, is KAGVTQTPRYLIKTRGQQVTLSCSPISGHRSVSWYQQTPGQGLQFLFEYFSETQRNKGNFPGRFSGRQFSNSRSEMNVSTLELGDSALYLCASSLGQGLGGYTFGSGTRLTVV.

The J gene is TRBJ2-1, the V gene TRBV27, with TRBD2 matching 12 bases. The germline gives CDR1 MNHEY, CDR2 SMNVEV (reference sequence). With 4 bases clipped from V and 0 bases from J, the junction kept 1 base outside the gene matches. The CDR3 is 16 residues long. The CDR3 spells CASSSSGRASYNEQFF. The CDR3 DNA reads TGTGCCAGCAGTTCTAGCGGGAGGGCCTCCTACAATGAGCAGTTCTTC.

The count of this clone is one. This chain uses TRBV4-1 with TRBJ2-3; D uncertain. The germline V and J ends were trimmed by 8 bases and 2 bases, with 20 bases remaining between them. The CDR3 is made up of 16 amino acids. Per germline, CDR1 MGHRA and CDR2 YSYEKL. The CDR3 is CASRGKPSENTDTQYF. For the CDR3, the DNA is TGCGCCAGCCGCGGAAAGCCCTCAGAAAACACAGATACGCAGTATTTT.

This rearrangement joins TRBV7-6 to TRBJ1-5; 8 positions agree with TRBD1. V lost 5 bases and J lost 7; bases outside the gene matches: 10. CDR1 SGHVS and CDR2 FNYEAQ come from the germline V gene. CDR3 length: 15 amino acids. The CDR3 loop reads CASSPLSGGGQPQHF. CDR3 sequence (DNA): TGTGCCAGCAGCCCCCTATCAGGGGGCGGGCAGCCCCAGCATTTT.

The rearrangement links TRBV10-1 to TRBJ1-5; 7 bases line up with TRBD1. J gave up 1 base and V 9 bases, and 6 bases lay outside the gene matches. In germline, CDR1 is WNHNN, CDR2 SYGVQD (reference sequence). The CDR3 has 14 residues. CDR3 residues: CARRGQVSNQPQHF. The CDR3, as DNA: TGCGCCAGGCGAGGACAGGTGAGCAATCAGCCCCAGCATTTT.

DNA of the CDR3: TGTGCCAGCAGCTATGGGGGGCAGGGGGTTGAAAAACTGTTTTTT. This codes for CASSYGGQGVEKLFF. The genes are TRBV13 and TRBJ1-4, with 7 bases that match TRBD1. Germline V gives CDR1 PRHDT, CDR2 FYEKMQ (reference sequence). The J segment lost 7 bases and the V segment lost 4 bases, leaving 9 bases of the junction unmatched. The CDR3 has 15 amino acids. Together with reference TRBV13 and TRBJ1-4, the CDR3 gives the full variable domain: AAGVIQSPRHLIKEKRETATLKCYPIPRHDTVYWYQQGPGQDPQFLISFYEKMQSDKGSIPDRFSAQQFSDYHSELNMSSLELGDSALYFCASSYGGQGVEKLFFGSGTQLSVL.

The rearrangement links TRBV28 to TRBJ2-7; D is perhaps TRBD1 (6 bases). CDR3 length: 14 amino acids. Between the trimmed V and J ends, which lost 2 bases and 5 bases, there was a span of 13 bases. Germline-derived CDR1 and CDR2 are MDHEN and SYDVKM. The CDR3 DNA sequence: TGTGCCAGCAGTTTAGCACAGGGAAACAACGAGCAGTACTTC. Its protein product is CASSLAQGNNEQYF.

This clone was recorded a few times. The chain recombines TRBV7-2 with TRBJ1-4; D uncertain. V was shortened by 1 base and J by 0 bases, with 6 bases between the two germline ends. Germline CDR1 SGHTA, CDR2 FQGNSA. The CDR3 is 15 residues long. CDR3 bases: TGTGCCAGCAGCTTAGTGGGCACAACTAATGAAAAACTGTTTTTT. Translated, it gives CASSLVGTTNEKLFF.

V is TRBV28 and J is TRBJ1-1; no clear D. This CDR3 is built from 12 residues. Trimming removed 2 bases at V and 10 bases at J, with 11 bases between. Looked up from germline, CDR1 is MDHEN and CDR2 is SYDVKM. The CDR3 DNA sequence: TGTGCCAGCAGTTTAATAGACTTTCGAGCTTTCTTT. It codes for CASSLIDFRAFF.

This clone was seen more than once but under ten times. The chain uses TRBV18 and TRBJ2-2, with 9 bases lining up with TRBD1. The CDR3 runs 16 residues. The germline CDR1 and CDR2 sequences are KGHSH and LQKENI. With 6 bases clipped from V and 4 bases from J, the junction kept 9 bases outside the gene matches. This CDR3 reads CASSTGQGSVTGELFF. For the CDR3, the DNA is TGTGCCAGCTCTACGGGACAGGGAAGCGTCACCGGGGAGCTGTTTTTT.